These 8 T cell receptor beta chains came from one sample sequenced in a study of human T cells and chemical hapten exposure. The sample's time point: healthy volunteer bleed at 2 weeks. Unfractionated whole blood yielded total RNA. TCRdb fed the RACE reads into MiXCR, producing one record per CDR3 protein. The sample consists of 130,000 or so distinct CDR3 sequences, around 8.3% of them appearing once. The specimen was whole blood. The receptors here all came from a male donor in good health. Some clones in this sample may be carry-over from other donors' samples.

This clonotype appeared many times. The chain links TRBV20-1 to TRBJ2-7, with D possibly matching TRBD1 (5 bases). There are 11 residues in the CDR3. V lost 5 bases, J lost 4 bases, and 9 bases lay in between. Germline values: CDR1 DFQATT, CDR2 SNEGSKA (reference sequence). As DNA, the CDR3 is TGCAGTGCTCCTCAGGGTTACGAGCAGTACTTC. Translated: CSAPQGYEQYF.

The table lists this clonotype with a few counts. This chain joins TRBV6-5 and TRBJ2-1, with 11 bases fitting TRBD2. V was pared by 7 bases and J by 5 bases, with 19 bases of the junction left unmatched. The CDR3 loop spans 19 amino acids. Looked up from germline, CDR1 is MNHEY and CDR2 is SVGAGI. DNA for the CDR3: TGTGCCAGCAATCTGGGACAGGGAGGGCTAGCGGGAGGACACAATGAGCAGTTCTTC. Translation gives CASNLGQGGLAGGHNEQFF.

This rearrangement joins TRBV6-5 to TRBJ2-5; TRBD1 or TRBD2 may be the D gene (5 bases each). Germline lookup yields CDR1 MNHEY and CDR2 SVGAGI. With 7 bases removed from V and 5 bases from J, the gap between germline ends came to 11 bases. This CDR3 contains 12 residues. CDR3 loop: CASMGESETQYF. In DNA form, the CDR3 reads TGTGCCAGCATGGGGGAGTCGGAGACCCAGTACTTC.

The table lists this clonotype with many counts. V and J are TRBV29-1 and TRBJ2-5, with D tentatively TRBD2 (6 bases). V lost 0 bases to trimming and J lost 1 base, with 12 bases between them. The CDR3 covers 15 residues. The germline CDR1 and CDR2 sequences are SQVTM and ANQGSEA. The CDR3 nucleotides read TGCAGCGTTGAAGATCGGGGGTTCACCCAAGAGACCCAGTACTTC. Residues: CSVEDRGFTQETQYF. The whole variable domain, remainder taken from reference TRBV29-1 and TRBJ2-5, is SAVISQKPSRDICQRGTSLTIQCQVDSQVTMMFWYRQQPGQSLTLIATANQGSEATYESGFVIDKFPISRPNLTFSTLTVSNMSPEDSSIYLCSVEDRGFTQETQYFGPGTRLLVL.

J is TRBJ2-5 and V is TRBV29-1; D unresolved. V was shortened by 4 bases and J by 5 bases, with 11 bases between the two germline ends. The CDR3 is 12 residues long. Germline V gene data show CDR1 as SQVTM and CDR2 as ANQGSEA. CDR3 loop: CSVVSAVETQYF. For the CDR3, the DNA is TGCAGCGTTGTAAGTGCAGTGGAGACCCAGTACTTC.

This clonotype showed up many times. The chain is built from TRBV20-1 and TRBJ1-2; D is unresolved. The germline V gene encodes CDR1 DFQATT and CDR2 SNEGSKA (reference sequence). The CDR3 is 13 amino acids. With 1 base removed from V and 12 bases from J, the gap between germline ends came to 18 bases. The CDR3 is CSARVQESNPHTF. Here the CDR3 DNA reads TGCAGTGCTAGAGTTCAGGAGTCAAACCCTCACACCTTC.

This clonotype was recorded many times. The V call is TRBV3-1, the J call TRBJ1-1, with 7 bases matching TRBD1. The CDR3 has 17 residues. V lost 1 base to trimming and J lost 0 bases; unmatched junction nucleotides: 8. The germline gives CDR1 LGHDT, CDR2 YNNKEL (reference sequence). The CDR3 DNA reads TGTGCCAGCAGCCAAGTCCCAGGGGGATCTGTGAACACTGAAGCTTTCTTT. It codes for CASSQVPGGSVNTEAFF. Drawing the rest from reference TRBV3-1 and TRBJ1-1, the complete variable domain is DTAVSQTPKYLVTQMGNDKSIKCEQNLGHDTMYWYKQDSKKFLKIMFSYNNKELIINETVPNRFSPKSPDKAHLNLHINSLELGDSAVYFCASSQVPGGSVNTEAFFGQGTRLTVV.

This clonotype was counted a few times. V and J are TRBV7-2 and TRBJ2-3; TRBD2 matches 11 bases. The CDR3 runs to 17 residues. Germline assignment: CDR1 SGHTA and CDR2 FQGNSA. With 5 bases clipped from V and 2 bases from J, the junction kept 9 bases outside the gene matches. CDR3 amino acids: CASSRSLAGGPTDTQYF. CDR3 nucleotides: TGTGCCAGCAGCCGTTCTTTAGCGGGAGGGCCCACAGATACGCAGTATTTT.